This passage covers 9 T cell receptor beta chains from one sample sequenced in a study of blood T cell repertoires in COVID-19. Some clones are missing from TCRdb's copy, which holds only in-frame ones; the method was immunoSEQ multiplex PCR. The table shows about 180,000 clones, with 70% to 90% occurring only once. Input material: peripheral blood. The receptors shown here come from a man aged 45 to 65 with active or convalescent COVID-19.

The rearrangement joins TRBV24-1 to TRBJ2-5; the match to TRBD2 covers 12 bases. The trim removed 1 base at V and 1 base at J, leaving 3 bases unmatched. In germline, CDR1 is KGHDR, CDR2 SFDVKD. The CDR3 length is 17 residues. The CDR3 sequence: CATSDFRTSGAQETQYF. CDR3 bases: TGTGCCACCAGTGATTTTAGGACTAGCGGGGCCCAAGAGACCCAGTACTTC.

V usage is TRBV7-9 and J usage is TRBJ1-1; 9 nucleotides align to TRBD1. The J segment lost 6 bases and the V segment lost 5 bases, leaving 13 bases of the junction unmatched. The germline CDR1 and CDR2 sequences are SEHNR and FQNEAQ (reference sequence). The CDR3 extends over 16 amino acids. Written as DNA, the CDR3 is TGTGCCAGCAGCCCATACCCGGACAGGGGAGGGCCTGAAGCTTTCTTT. This sequence encodes CASSPYPDRGGPEAFF.

This sequence joins TRBV5-4 and TRBJ2-3, with D perhaps TRBD2 (6 bases). V was trimmed by 3 bases and J by 6 bases, leaving 14 bases between them. The germline V gene encodes CDR1 SGHNT and CDR2 YYREEE (reference sequence). This CDR3 has 14 residues. The DNA of the CDR3 is TGTGCCAGCAGCTCGGAGACTAGTTCGGATACGCAGTATTTT. Encoded protein: CASSSETSSDTQYF.

The chain combines TRBV19 with TRBJ1-1, with 8 bases that match TRBD1. CDR1 is LNHDA and CDR2 is SQIVND in the germline V gene (reference sequence). CDR3 length: 14 residues. V trimming: 4 bases; J trimming: 1 base; junction bases outside the gene matches: 2. CDR3 sequence (DNA): TGTGCCAGTAGTAGAGGACAGGGGAACACTGAAGCTTTCTTT. Protein sequence: CASSRGQGNTEAFF.

This clone has only a few counts. The chain is built from TRBV4-2 and TRBJ1-3; D gene ambiguous. V was clipped by 0 bases and J by 0 bases, with 12 bases between them. The CDR3 totals 17 residues. Germline-derived CDR1 and CDR2 are LGHNA and YNFKEQ. The CDR3 DNA follows: TGTGCCAGCAGCCAAGATAGCACCGACGCCTCTGGAAACACCATATATTTT. Translation gives CASSQDSTDASGNTIYF.

CDR3 sequence (DNA): TGTGCCAGTACCGGACTAGCGGGAGGTATAGAGCAGTACTTC. It codes for CASTGLAGGIEQYF. The chain recombines TRBV11-2 with TRBJ2-7; 14 bases match TRBD2. The CDR3 covers 14 residues. Germline-derived CDR1 and CDR2 are SGHAT and FQNNGV. V dropped 9 bases and J dropped 7; count of bases not matched to a gene: 8.

This chain connects TRBV6-4 to TRBJ1-5, with D possibly matching TRBD1 (6 bases). The CDR3 spans 13 residues. Germline-derived CDR1 and CDR2 are MRHNA and SNTAGT. The V end lost 10 bases, the J end lost 1 base, and 11 bases lay between the germline ends. The DNA for the CDR3 is TGTGCCATAGAGACAGGCAGCAATCAGCCCCAGCATTTT. This translates into CAIETGSNQPQHF.

The rearrangement joins TRBV19 to TRBJ1-5; 10 nucleotides match TRBD1. This CDR3 has 17 amino acids. The V and J ends lost 1 base and 2 bases, in that order; junction bases with no gene match: 5. Germline values: CDR1 LNHDA, CDR2 SQIVND (reference sequence). CDR3 region: CASSIGDRGMGNQPQHF. CDR3 in DNA: TGTGCCAGTAGTATAGGGGACAGGGGAATGGGCAATCAGCCCCAGCATTTT.

V and J are TRBV10-2 and TRBJ1-2; TRBD1 might be the D (5 bases). The CDR3 covers 15 residues. Trimming left V 6 bases short and J 1 base short, with 15 bases between. Germline assignment: CDR1 WSHSY and CDR2 SAAADI. The CDR3 nucleotides are TGCGCCAGCAGGGAACAGGCGTTCCGTAACTATGGCTACACCTTC. This encodes CASREQAFRNYGYTF.